Given below is one T cell receptor (beta chain) in context. What it binds is not known. These data originate in a study of cytomegalovirus exposure and HLA in healthy donors. A multiplex PCR was run with 60 Vbeta primers and 13 Jbeta primers. Profiled with immunoSEQ multiplex PCR; TCRdb holds only in-frame clones, not every one. The profile covers roughly 130,000 clones, with 80% appearing a single time and 1% taken by the ten largest. The V gene's germline CDR1 is SGHRS and CDR2 YFSETQ. The CDR3 is 16 residues long. Unmatched junction bases numbered 6, after V lost 3 bases and J lost 0 bases. Study results and limitations: Later on, an analysis showed TCR association rates differing by HLA locus, with DRB1 the most and HLA-C the fewest. In presence/absence analyses, roughly uniform sequencing depth across donors was assumed. A missense variant in DCLRE1C was later tied to TCR beta V- and J-gene trimming.

The sequence came from a man aged 40-49 years in good health and CMV-seronegative. The chain employs TRBV5-1 and TRBJ2-3; 8 bases align to TRBD1. Sequenced input: PBMCs. The CDR3 loop reads CASSSQGAGSTDTQYF. The CDR3 coding sequence is TGCGCCAGCAGCTCCCAGGGGGCGGGAAGCACAGATACGCAGTATTTT. Full variable domain (missing parts from reference TRBV5-1 and TRBJ2-3): KAGVTQTPRYLIKTRGQQVTLSCSPISGHRSVSWYQQTPGQGLQFLFEYFSETQRNKGNFPGRFSGRQFSNSRSEMNVSTLELGDSALYLCASSSQGAGSTDTQYFGPGTRLTVL.